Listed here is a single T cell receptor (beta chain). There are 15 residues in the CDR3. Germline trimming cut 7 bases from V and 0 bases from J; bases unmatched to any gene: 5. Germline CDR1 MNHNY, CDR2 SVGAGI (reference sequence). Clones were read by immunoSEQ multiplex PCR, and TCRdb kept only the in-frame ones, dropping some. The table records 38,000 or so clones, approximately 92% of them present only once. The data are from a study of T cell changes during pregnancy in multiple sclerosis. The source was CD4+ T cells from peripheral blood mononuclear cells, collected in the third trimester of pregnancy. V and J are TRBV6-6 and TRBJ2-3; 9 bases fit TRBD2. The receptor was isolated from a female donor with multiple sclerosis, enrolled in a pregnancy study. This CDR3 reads CASTPSGTSTDTQYF. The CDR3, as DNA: TGTGCCAGCACCCCTAGCGGGACTAGCACAGATACGCAGTATTTT.